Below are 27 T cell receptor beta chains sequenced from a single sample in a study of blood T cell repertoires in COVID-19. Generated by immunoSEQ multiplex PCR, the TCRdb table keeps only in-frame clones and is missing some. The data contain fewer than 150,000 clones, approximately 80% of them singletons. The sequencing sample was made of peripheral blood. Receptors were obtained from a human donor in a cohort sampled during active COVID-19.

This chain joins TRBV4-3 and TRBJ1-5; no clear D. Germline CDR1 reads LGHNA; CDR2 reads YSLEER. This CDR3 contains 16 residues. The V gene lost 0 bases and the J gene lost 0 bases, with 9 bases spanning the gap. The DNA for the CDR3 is TGCGCCAGCAGCCAAGATCTGTGGAGTAGCAATCAGCCCCAGCATTTT. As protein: CASSQDLWSSNQPQHF.

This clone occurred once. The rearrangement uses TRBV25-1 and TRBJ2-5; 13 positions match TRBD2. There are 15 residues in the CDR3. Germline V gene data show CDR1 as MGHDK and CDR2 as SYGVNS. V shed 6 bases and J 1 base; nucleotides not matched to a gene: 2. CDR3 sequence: CASSRLAGGQETQYF. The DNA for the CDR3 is TGTGCCAGCAGCAGACTAGCGGGGGGCCAAGAGACCCAGTACTTC.

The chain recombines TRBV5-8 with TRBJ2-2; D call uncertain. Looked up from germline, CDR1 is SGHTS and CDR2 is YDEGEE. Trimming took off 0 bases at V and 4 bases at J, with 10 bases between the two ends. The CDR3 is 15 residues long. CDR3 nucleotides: TGTGCCAGCAGCTTGGTTGAGGTGGGCACCGGGGAGCTGTTTTTT. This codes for CASSLVEVGTGELFF.

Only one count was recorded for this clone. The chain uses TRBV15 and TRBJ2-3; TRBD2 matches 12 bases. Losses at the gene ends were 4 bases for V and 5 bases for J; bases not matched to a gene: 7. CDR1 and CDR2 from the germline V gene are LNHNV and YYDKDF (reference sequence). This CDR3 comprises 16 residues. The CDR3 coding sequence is TGTGCCACCAGCACCCCACTAGCGGGGGGTTTAGATACGCAGTATTTT. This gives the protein CATSTPLAGGLDTQYF.

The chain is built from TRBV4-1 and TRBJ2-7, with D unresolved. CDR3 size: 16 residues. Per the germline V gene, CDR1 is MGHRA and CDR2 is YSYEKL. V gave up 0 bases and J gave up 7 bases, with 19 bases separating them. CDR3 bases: TGCGCCAGCAGCCAAGATAGAGCCCTCCCCGGCAGGGAGCAGTACTTC. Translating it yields CASSQDRALPGREQYF.

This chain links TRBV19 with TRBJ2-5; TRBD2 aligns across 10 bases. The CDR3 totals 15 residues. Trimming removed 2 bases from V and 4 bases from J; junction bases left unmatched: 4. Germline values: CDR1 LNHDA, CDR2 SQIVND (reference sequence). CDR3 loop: CASSIKASGGETQYF. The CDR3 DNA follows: TGTGCCAGTAGTATAAAAGCTAGCGGGGGAGAGACCCAGTACTTC.

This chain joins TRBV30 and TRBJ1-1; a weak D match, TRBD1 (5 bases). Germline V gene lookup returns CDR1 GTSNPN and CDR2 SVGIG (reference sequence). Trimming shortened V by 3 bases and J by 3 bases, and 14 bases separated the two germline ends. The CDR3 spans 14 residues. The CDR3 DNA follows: TGTGCCTGGAGGGAAAGGGGAAGGGACACTGAAGCTTTCTTT. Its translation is CAWRERGRDTEAFF.

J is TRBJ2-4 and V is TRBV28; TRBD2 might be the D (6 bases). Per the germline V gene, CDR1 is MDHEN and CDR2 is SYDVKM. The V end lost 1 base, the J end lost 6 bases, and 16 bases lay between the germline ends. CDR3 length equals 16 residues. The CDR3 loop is CASSLYQEGTANIQYF. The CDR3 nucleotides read TGTGCCAGCAGTTTATATCAGGAGGGTACGGCAAACATTCAGTACTTC.

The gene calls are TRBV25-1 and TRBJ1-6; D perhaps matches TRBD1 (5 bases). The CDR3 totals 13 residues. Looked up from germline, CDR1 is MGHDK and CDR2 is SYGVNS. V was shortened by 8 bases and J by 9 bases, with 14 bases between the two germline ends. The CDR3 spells CASGVGRGSPLHF. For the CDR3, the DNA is TGTGCCAGCGGAGTGGGGCGAGGTTCACCCCTCCACTTT.

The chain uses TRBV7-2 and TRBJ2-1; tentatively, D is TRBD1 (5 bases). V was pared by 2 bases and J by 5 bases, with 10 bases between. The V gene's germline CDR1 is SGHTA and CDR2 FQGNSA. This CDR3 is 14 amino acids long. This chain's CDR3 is CASSLMTANNEQFF. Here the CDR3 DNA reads TGTGCCAGCAGCTTAATGACAGCAAACAATGAGCAGTTCTTC.

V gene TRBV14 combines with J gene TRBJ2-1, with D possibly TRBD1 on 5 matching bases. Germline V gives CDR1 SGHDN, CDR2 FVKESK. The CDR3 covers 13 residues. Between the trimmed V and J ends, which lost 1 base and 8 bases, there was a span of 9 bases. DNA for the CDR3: TGTGCCAGCAGCCAAGTAGGGGTACATGAGCAGTTCTTC. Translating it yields CASSQVGVHEQFF. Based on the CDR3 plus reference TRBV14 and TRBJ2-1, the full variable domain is EAGVTQFPSHSVIEKGQTVTLRCDPISGHDNLYWYRRVMGKEIKFLLHFVKESKQDESGMPNNRFLAERTGGTYSTLKVQPAELEDSGVYFCASSQVGVHEQFFGPGTRLTVL.

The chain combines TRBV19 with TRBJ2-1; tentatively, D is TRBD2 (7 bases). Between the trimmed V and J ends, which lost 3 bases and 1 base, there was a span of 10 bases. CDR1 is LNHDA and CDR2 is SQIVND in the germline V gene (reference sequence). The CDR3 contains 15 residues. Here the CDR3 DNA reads TGTGCCAGTAGTATTAGGGGGGGTTCCTACAATGAGCAGTTCTTC. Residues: CASSIRGGSYNEQFF.

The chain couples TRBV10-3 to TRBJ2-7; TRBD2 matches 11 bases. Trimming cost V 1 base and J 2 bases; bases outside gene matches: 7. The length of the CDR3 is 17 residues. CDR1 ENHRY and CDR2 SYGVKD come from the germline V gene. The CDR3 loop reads CAISEWPSGGLAYEQYF. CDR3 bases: TGTGCCATCAGTGAGTGGCCTAGCGGGGGGCTTGCCTACGAGCAGTACTTC.

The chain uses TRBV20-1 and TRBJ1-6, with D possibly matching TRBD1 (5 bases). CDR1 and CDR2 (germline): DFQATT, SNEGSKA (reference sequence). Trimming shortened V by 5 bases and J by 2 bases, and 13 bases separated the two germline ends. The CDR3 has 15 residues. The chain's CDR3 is CSARGGEAYNSPLHF. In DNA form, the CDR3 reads TGCAGTGCTCGTGGGGGGGAAGCCTATAATTCACCCCTCCACTTT.

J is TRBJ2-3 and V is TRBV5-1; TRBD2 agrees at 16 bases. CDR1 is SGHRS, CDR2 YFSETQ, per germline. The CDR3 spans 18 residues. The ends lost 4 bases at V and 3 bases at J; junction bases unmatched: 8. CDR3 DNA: TGCGCCAGCAGCGTGGGACTAGCGGGGGGGCCTAGAACAGATACGCAGTATTTT. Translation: CASSVGLAGGPRTDTQYF.

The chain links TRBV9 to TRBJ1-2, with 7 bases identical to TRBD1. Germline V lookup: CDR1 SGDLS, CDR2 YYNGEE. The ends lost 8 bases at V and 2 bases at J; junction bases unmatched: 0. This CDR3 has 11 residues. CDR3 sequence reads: CARQGNYGYTF. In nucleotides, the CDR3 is TGTGCCAGACAGGGGAACTATGGCTACACCTTC.

The CDR3 DNA is TGTGCCAGCAGCCGCCAGGGACACCTAGGGTACGAGCAGTACTTC. Its protein product is CASSRQGHLGYEQYF. The chain couples TRBV6-2 or TRBV6-3 to TRBJ2-7; tentatively, D is TRBD1 (6 bases). Germline-derived CDR1 and CDR2 are MNHEY and SVGEGT. Between the trimmed V and J ends, which lost 6 bases and 4 bases, there was a span of 19 bases. The CDR3 has 15 amino acids.

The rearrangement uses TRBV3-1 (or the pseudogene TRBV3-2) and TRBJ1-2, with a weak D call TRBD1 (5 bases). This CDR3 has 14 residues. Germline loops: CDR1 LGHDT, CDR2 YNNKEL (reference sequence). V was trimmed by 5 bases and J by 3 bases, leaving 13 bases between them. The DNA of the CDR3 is TGTGCCAGCAGCTCAGGGTCCCAGTACTATGGCTACACCTTC. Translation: CASSSGSQYYGYTF.

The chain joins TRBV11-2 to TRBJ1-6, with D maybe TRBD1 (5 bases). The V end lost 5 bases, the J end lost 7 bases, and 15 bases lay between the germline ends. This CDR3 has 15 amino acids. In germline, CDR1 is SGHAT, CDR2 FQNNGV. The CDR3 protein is CASSLQGGGNSPLHF. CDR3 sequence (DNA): TGTGCCAGCAGCCTTCAGGGCGGGGGGAATTCACCCCTCCACTTT.

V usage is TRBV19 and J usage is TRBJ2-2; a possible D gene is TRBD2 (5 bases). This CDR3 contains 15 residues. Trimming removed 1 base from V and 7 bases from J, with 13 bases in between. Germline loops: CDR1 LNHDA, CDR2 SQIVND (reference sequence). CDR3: CASSIAPSSGGELFF. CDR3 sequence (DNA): TGTGCCAGTAGTATAGCCCCCTCGAGCGGCGGGGAGCTGTTTTTT. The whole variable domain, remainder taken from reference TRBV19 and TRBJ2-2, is DGGITQSPKYLFRKEGQNVTLSCEQNLNHDAMYWYRQDPGQGLRLIYYSQIVNDFQKGDIAEGYSVSREKKESFPLTVTSAQKNPTAFYLCASSIAPSSGGELFFGEGSRLTVL.

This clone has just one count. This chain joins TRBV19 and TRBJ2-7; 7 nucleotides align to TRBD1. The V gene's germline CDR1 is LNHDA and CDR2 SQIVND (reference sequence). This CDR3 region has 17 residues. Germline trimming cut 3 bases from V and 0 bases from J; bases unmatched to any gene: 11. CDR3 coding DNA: TGTGCCAGTAGTATCACGGCCGTACAGGGGACCTCCTACGAGCAGTACTTC. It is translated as CASSITAVQGTSYEQYF.

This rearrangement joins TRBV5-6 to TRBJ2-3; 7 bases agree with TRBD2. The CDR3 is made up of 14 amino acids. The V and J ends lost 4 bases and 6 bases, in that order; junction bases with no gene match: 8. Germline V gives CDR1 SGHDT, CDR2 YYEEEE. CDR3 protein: CASSALARSDTQYF. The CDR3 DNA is TGTGCCAGCAGCGCACTAGCGAGATCGGATACGCAGTATTTT.

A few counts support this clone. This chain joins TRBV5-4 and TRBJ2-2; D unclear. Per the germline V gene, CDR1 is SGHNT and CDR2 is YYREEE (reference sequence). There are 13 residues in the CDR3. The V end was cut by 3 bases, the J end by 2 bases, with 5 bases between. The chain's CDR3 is CASSSKNTGELFF. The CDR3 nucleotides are TGTGCCAGCAGCTCTAAAAACACCGGGGAGCTGTTTTTT.

DNA of the CDR3: TGTGCCAGCAGCTTATCTAGTGTCGCAGGGTTCGCACTGTTTTTT. Amino acid sequence: CASSLSSVAGFALFF. This rearrangement joins TRBV7-2 to TRBJ1-4, with TRBD1 as a possible D gene (5 bases). The CDR3 is 15 amino acids. V lost 2 bases and J 13 bases, leaving 20 bases between the germline ends. Germline V gives CDR1 SGHTA, CDR2 FQGNSA. The whole variable domain, remainder taken from reference TRBV7-2 and TRBJ1-4, is GAGVSQSPSNKVTEKGKDVELRCDPISGHTALYWYRQSLGQGLEFLIYFQGNSAPDKSGLPSDRFSAERTGGSVSTLTIQRTQQEDSAVYLCASSLSSVAGFALFFGSGTQLSVL.

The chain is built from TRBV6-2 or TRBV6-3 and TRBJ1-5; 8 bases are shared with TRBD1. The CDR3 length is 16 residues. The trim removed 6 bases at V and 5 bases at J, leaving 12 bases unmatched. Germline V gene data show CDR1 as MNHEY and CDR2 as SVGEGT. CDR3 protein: CASSSPRQGRYQPQHF. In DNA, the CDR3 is TGTGCCAGCAGCTCACCTCGACAGGGGAGATATCAGCCCCAGCATTTT.

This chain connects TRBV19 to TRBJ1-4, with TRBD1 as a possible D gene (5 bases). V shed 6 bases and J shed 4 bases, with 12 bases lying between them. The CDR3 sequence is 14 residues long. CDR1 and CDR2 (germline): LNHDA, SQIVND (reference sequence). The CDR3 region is CASRRQSLNEKLFF. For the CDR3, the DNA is TGTGCCAGTAGAAGACAGAGTCTTAATGAAAAACTGTTTTTT.

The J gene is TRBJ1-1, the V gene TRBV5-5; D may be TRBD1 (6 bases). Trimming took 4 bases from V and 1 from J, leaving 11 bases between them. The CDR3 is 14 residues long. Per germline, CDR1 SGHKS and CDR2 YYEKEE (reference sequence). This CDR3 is CASSGLTGNTEAFF. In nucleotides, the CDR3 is TGTGCCAGCAGCGGATTGACAGGGAACACTGAAGCTTTCTTT. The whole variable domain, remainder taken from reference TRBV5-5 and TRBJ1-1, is DAGVTQSPTHLIKTRGQQVTLRCSPISGHKSVSWYQQVLGQGPQFIFQYYEKEERGRGNFPDRFSARQFPNYSSELNVNALLLGDSALYLCASSGLTGNTEAFFGQGTRLTVV.